Sequencing of this T cell receptor beta chain was carried out in a study of CD8 T cells in ankylosing spondylitis. Study findings and constraints: There were earlier reports of some motif variants in reactive arthritis synovial fluid and blood. A motif of roughly eight highly homologous TCR beta variants was seen as apparently characteristic of ankylosing spondylitis blood. In ankylosing spondylitis patients, matched synovial fluid reportedly showed significant enrichment of disease-linked clones.

Germline CDR1 is DFQATT and CDR2 is SNEGSKA (reference sequence). V dropped 0 bases and J dropped 0; count of bases not matched to a gene: 9. The CDR3 has 17 residues. Turning to this clonotype: Antigen specificity is unknown.

Quantitative molecular-barcoded 5'-RACE generated the TCR beta libraries. TCRdb analysed the 5' RACE reads with MiXCR anew, one entry per CDR3 protein. The repertoire holds roughly 700,000 distinct CDR3 sequences, with 15% to 20% as singletons. The sequenced sample was blood, either unsorted or a sorted T cell fraction (not recorded which). The clonotype originates from a male donor with ankylosing spondylitis. The chain couples TRBV20-1 to TRBJ1-2; the match to TRBD1 covers 8 bases. CDR3 DNA: TGCAGTGCTAGAGACCCGGACAGGGCTTCATCTAACTATGGCTACACCTTC. This encodes CSARDPDRASSNYGYTF.